This TCR beta chain was identified in a study of CD4 and CD8 cells across lung adenocarcinoma regions. Per the germline V gene, CDR1 is MNHNS and CDR2 is SASEGT. This CDR3 region has 13 residues. With V trimmed by 6 bases and J by 2 bases, 2 bases remained unmatched. TCRdb recomputed calls from the PCR reads with MiXCR, one row per CDR3 protein. The table lists about 19,000 distinct CDR3 sequences, about half of them singletons. Localized lung adenocarcinoma, a non-small cell lung cancer, affected the donors. What was sequenced was CD4+ T cells from the margin of a lung tumor. The V gene is TRBV6-1, the J gene TRBJ2-7; 9 nucleotides line up with TRBD1. This TCR was sampled from a male donor with lung adenocarcinoma. The CD4 and CD8 labels of this study may be unreliable. This CDR3 reads CASRRQGAYEQYF. CDR3 DNA sequence: TGTGCCAGCAGGAGACAGGGGGCCTACGAGCAGTACTTC.